This T cell receptor beta chain comes out of a study of shared clonotypes between healthy human individuals. Whole-study findings and limits: Shared clonotypes across all four donors exceeded non-shared ones in generation probability.

Note on this clone: Its antigen is as yet unknown. This may arise from a read error, as a much more abundant clone is one base away.

The protocol was immunoSEQ multiplex PCR, while the TCRdb copy is restricted to in-frame clones and leaves out a portion. The sample yields about 960,000 clones, about three quarters seen once. The CDR3 consists of 13 residues. Germline values: CDR1 SEHNR, CDR2 FQNEAQ (reference sequence). The V gene lost 4 bases and the J gene lost 1 base, with 4 bases spanning the gap. Sequencing used memory CD4+ T cells sorted from blood. Subset here: CD45RA-negative fraction. The clonotype originates from a man aged 18 to 29 in good health. The V gene is TRBV7-9, the J gene TRBJ2-2; D not resolved. The CDR3 sequence is CASSYENTGELFF. In DNA, the CDR3 is TGTGCCAGCAGCTACGAGAACACCGGGGAGCTGTTTTTT.